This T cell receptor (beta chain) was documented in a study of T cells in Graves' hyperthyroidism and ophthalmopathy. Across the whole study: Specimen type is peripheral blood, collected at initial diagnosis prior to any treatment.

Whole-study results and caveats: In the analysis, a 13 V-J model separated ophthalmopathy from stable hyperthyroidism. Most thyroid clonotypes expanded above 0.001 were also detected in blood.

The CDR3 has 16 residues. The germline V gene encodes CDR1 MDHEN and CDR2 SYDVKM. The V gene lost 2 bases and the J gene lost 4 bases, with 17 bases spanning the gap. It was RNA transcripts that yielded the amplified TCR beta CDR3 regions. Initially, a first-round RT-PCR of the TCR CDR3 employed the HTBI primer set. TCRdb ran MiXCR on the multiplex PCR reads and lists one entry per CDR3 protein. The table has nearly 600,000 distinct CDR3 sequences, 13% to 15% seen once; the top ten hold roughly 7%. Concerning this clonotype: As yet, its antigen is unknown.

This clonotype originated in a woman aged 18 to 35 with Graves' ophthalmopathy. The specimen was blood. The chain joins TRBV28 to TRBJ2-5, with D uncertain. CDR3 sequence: CASSLDPGSQRETQYF. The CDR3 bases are TGTGCCAGCAGTTTAGACCCGGGCTCGCAGCGAGAGACCCAGTACTTC.